The 28 T cell receptor beta chains presented below share a single source sample, sequenced in a study of T cells in Graves' hyperthyroidism and ophthalmopathy. Amplification of TCR beta CDR3 regions was performed using RNA transcripts as template. HTBI primers were the set used in a first-round RT-PCR of the TCR CDR3. A single record per CDR3 protein comes from TCRdb applying MiXCR to the multiplex PCR reads. This sample has fewer than 250,000 distinct CDR3 sequences, with roughly 18% found just once. Specimen: blood. Receptors were obtained from a man in his fifties with Graves' hyperthyroidism.

This clonotype was seen only a few times. The CDR3 here is CSVEDPRQGPNYGYTF. The CDR3 coding sequence is TGCAGCGTTGAAGACCCCCGACAGGGACCAAACTATGGCTACACCTTC. V gene TRBV29-1 combines with J gene TRBJ1-2; 7 bases match TRBD1. The CDR3 covers 16 residues. CDR1 and CDR2 from the germline V gene are SQVTM and ANQGSEA. V lost 0 bases and J lost 2; bases outside the gene matches: 9.

In its sample, this clonotype was seen many times. The V gene is TRBV28, the J gene TRBJ2-5; 11 nucleotides match TRBD2. V trimming: 6 bases; J trimming: 5 bases; junction bases outside the gene matches: 8. This CDR3 has 15 amino acids. The V gene's germline CDR1 is MDHEN and CDR2 SYDVKM. DNA of the CDR3: TGTGCCAGCAGACAGGGACTAGCGGTGCGGGAGACCCAGTACTTC. Its translation is CASRQGLAVRETQYF.

This clonotype has ten or more counts. The chain recombines TRBV27 with TRBJ2-3, with D unresolved. Trimming pared 8 bases from V and 2 bases from J, leaving 8 bases between. CDR1 MNHEY and CDR2 SMNVEV come from the germline V gene (reference sequence). CDR3 size: 12 residues. The CDR3 sequence: CASGQYTDTQYF. The DNA of the CDR3 is TGTGCCAGCGGCCAGTACACAGATACGCAGTATTTT.

This clonotype was observed at least ten times. This chain connects TRBV2 to TRBJ2-7; 11 bases agree with TRBD2. The CDR3 has 14 amino acids. Germline CDR1 and CDR2: SNHLY and FYNNEI. Germline trimming cut 8 bases from V and 0 bases from J; bases unmatched to any gene: 3. The CDR3 region is CASRTSGSSYEQYF. DNA of the CDR3: TGTGCCAGCCGAACTAGCGGGAGCTCCTACGAGCAGTACTTC. The full variable domain, its missing parts supplied by reference TRBV2 and TRBJ2-7, is EPEVTQTPSHQVTQMGQEVILRCVPISNHLYFYWYRQILGQKVEFLVSFYNNEISEKSEIFDDQFSVERPDGSNFTLKIRSTKLEDSAMYFCASRTSGSSYEQYFGPGTRLTVT.

This clonotype has just a few counts. The chain couples TRBV18 to TRBJ2-2, with TRBD2 matching over 10 bases. Germline lookup yields CDR1 KGHSH and CDR2 LQKENI. The CDR3 has 18 residues. V was clipped by 2 bases and J by 6 bases; unmatched bases: 12. This chain's CDR3 is CASSPISLAGASSGELFF. The CDR3 DNA reads as TGTGCCAGCTCACCAATTTCGCTAGCGGGAGCCTCGTCCGGGGAGCTGTTTTTT.

This clonotype was recorded at least ten times. The chain combines TRBV5-1 with TRBJ2-3; tentatively, D is TRBD1 or TRBD2 (5 bases each). V was cut by 5 bases and J by 6 bases, with 16 bases left in between. Germline V gene lookup returns CDR1 SGHRS and CDR2 YFSETQ. The CDR3 spans 14 residues. The CDR3 nucleotides are TGCGCCAGCAGGCGTACCGGGGCCGCTGATACGCAGTATTTT. It yields the protein CASRRTGAADTQYF. Complete variable domain (other parts from reference TRBV5-1 and TRBJ2-3): KAGVTQTPRYLIKTRGQQVTLSCSPISGHRSVSWYQQTPGQGLQFLFEYFSETQRNKGNFPGRFSGRQFSNSRSEMNVSTLELGDSALYLCASRRTGAADTQYFGPGTRLTVL.

This clonotype was found a few times. This chain joins TRBV3-1 and TRBJ2-7; unclear D gene. V lost 1 base and J lost 4, with 11 bases in between. The CDR3 spans 14 residues. CDR1 and CDR2 from the germline V gene are LGHDT and YNNKEL (reference sequence). The DNA of the CDR3 is TGTGCCAGCAGCCAAGTAAACAGCGAGTACGAGCAGTACTTC. Translating it yields CASSQVNSEYEQYF.

This clonotype was seen ten or more times. The chain joins TRBV2 to TRBJ1-6; D is unclear. Looked up from germline, CDR1 is SNHLY and CDR2 is FYNNEI. The germline V and J ends were trimmed by 3 bases and 10 bases, with 4 bases remaining between them. The CDR3 length is 11 residues. CDR3 amino acids: CASSDLSPLHF. The CDR3, as DNA: TGTGCCAGCAGTGATCTCTCACCCCTCCACTTT.

A few counts support this clonotype. V usage is TRBV15 and J usage is TRBJ2-5, with 9 positions matching TRBD2. V was pared by 4 bases and J by 0 bases, with 6 bases of the junction left unmatched. This CDR3 contains 16 residues. From germline, CDR1 is LNHNV and CDR2 YYDKDF (reference sequence). The CDR3 DNA follows: TGTGCCACCAGCATTCCTAGCGGGACATACCAAGAGACCCAGTACTTC. Its protein product is CATSIPSGTYQETQYF. Together with reference TRBV15 and TRBJ2-5, the CDR3 gives the full variable domain: DAMVIQNPRYQVTQFGKPVTLSCSQTLNHNVMYWYQQKSSQAPKLLFHYYDKDFNNEADTPDNFQSRRPNTSFCFLDIRSPGLGDTAMYLCATSIPSGTYQETQYFGPGTRLLVL.

This clonotype was observed at least ten times. This chain connects TRBV20-1 to TRBJ2-5; 7 nucleotides align to TRBD1. CDR3 length: 12 residues. CDR1 and CDR2 from the germline V gene are DFQATT and SNEGSKA (reference sequence). Losses at the gene ends were 7 bases for V and 5 bases for J; bases not matched to a gene: 7. In nucleotides, the CDR3 is TGCAGTGTGACGGGCAGGGGGGAGACCCAGTACTTC. As protein: CSVTGRGETQYF.

This chain connects TRBV27 to TRBJ2-1; possibly TRBD2 for D (6 bases). Germline V gives CDR1 MNHEY, CDR2 SMNVEV (reference sequence). The CDR3 has 15 residues. The V gene lost 2 bases and the J gene lost 6 bases, with 14 bases spanning the gap. In DNA form, the CDR3 reads TGTGCCAGCAGTTTAGGGACTCCCCAGATCAATGAGCAGTTCTTC. It translates to CASSLGTPQINEQFF.

This clonotype has ten or more counts. The chain has TRBV4-2 and TRBJ1-2; D gene unclear. Trimming left V 1 base short and J 3 bases short, with 9 bases between. CDR1 is LGHNA, CDR2 YNFKEQ, per germline. This CDR3 has 14 amino acids. CDR3 in DNA: TGTGCCAGCAGCCAAGCCACAAGAGACTATGGCTACACCTTC. This sequence encodes CASSQATRDYGYTF.

CDR3 DNA sequence: TGTGCCAGCAGCCAACCATACACAGGGGTCAATGAGCAGTTCTTC. It translates to CASSQPYTGVNEQFF. The chain links TRBV3-1 to TRBJ2-1; 7 positions agree with TRBD1. The V segment lost 2 bases and the J segment 6 bases; nucleotides outside the gene matches: 7. CDR1 is LGHDT, CDR2 YNNKEL, per germline (reference sequence). This CDR3 contains 15 residues.

This chain uses TRBV4-2 with TRBJ1-3; D may be TRBD1 (5 bases). The CDR3 runs to 15 residues. Germline V CDR1 and CDR2: LGHNA, YNFKEQ. Trimming cost V 3 bases and J 2 bases, with 11 bases left between them. CDR3 protein: CASSQDIGAGNTIYF. The CDR3 DNA reads as TGTGCCAGCAGCCAGGACATCGGAGCTGGAAACACCATATATTTT.

This clonotype was detected ten times or more. The CDR3 coding sequence is TGTGCCAGCAGTTTAGGGGTCGGACAGTCCAATCAGCCCCAGCATTTT. Translating it yields CASSLGVGQSNQPQHF. The chain employs TRBV28 and TRBJ1-5; a possible D gene is TRBD1 (6 bases). V lost 2 bases and J 3 bases, leaving 14 bases between the germline ends. CDR3 length: 16 amino acids. The germline CDR1 and CDR2 sequences are MDHEN and SYDVKM.

As to this clonotype: This may be a read error, as it is one base from a much larger clone. The chain employs TRBV11-3 and TRBJ2-2; D not resolved. Germline CDR1 and CDR2: SGHNT and YENEEA. V was clipped by 4 bases and J by 3 bases, with 15 bases between them. This CDR3 spans 16 amino acids. The CDR3 sequence: CASSWEFGTDTGELFF. The CDR3 DNA sequence: TGTGCCAGCAGCTGGGAATTCGGAACGGACACCGGGGAGCTGTTTTTT.

The table lists this clonotype with many counts. The V and J genes are TRBV20-1 and TRBJ2-7; TRBD2 matches at 10 bases. Germline V lookup: CDR1 DFQATT, CDR2 SNEGSKA (reference sequence). Unmatched junction bases numbered 10, after V lost 5 bases and J lost 3 bases. CDR3 length: 15 amino acids. The CDR3 nucleotides are TGCAGTGCTTCCGGGACTAGCGTTTACATCTACGAGCAGTACTTC. Protein: CSASGTSVYIYEQYF.

The chain employs TRBV20-1 and TRBJ2-5; unclear D gene. The ends were cut back, 6 bases at V and 4 bases at J, with 6 bases in the middle. This CDR3 is 10 amino acids long. The germline V gene encodes CDR1 DFQATT and CDR2 SNEGSKA (reference sequence). CDR3 coding DNA: TGCAGTGCCACCGGAGAGACCCAGTACTTC. This sequence encodes CSATGETQYF.

This clonotype was seen ten or more times. The chain recombines TRBV7-2 with TRBJ2-7; D perhaps matches TRBD2 (6 bases). Germline assignment: CDR1 SGHTA and CDR2 FQGNSA. V shed 3 bases and J shed 2 bases, with 20 bases lying between them. The CDR3 loop spans 17 amino acids. The CDR3 bases are TGTGCCAGCAGCTTCTCAGAAGGTTGGGACTCCCCCTACGAGCAGTACTTC. Protein sequence: CASSFSEGWDSPYEQYF.

Here the CDR3 reads CASSPIEGDWGGAQYF. DNA for the CDR3: TGTGCCAGCAGCCCGATCGAGGGAGACTGGGGTGGGGCCCAGTACTTC. The chain is built from TRBV4-2 and TRBJ2-5, with a tentative D call TRBD2 (5 bases). CDR3 length: 16 residues. Germline CDR1 is LGHNA and CDR2 is YNFKEQ. V shed 4 bases and J shed 9 bases, with 24 bases lying between them.

This clonotype was seen ten or more times. This chain links TRBV5-1 with TRBJ2-3; tentative D call: TRBD1 (6 bases). V lost 3 bases to trimming and J lost 9 bases, with 20 bases between them. This CDR3 is built from 15 residues. CDR1 is SGHRS and CDR2 is YFSETQ in the germline V gene. In DNA form, the CDR3 reads TGCGCCAGCAGCTCAGGGACGTTTGAGACAGGCACGCAGTATTTT. Amino acid sequence: CASSSGTFETGTQYF.

This clonotype showed up just a few times. The chain carries TRBV7-2 and TRBJ2-3; possibly TRBD2 for D (6 bases). Trimming shortened V by 2 bases and J by 4 bases, and 19 bases separated the two germline ends. The CDR3 length is 17 residues. Germline values: CDR1 SGHTA, CDR2 FQGNSA. Here the CDR3 reads CASSLSPAEGGADTQYF. For the CDR3, the DNA is TGTGCCAGCAGCTTATCCCCAGCGGAGGGAGGAGCAGATACGCAGTATTTT.

This clonotype was found a few times. The genes are TRBV20-1 and TRBJ2-4; a possible D gene is TRBD1 (5 bases). V gave up 6 bases and J gave up 3 bases, with 12 bases separating them. The CDR3 is made up of 13 amino acids. In germline, CDR1 is DFQATT, CDR2 SNEGSKA (reference sequence). The CDR3 coding sequence is TGCAGTGCCTTGGACAATTACAAAAACATTCAGTACTTC. Translating gives CSALDNYKNIQYF.

The genes are TRBV3-1 and TRBJ2-7; D is tentatively TRBD1 or TRBD2 (5 bases each). The CDR3 is made up of 15 amino acids. CDR1 LGHDT and CDR2 YNNKEL come from the germline V gene (reference sequence). V was pared by 3 bases and J by 0 bases, with 12 bases between. CDR3 nucleotides: TGTGCCAGCAGCCAGGGGGTGAGGGGCTCCTACGAGCAGTACTTC. Translation: CASSQGVRGSYEQYF.

This clonotype was recorded at least ten times. V is TRBV2 and J is TRBJ1-1; D gene ambiguous. The V and J ends lost 6 bases and 5 bases respectively, with 16 bases between them. The CDR3 length is 14 residues. The germline V gene has CDR1 SNHLY and CDR2 FYNNEI. The CDR3, as DNA: TGTGCCAGCAGGGCACCGGGAGGAGGGACTGAAGCTTTCTTT. It codes for CASRAPGGGTEAFF.

In regard to this clonotype: One end of the junction does not line up with germline, which may come from a read error. This chain joins TRBV10-3 and TRBJ2-1, with D unclear. CDR1 and CDR2 from the germline V gene are ENHRY and SYGVKD. This CDR3 comprises 11 residues. DNA of the CDR3: TGTACCATCAGTCCACTTATTGAGCAGTTCTTC. Amino acids: CTISPLIEQFF.

The chain recombines TRBV29-1 with TRBJ1-2, with TRBD1 as a possible D gene (6 bases). The CDR3 contains 13 residues. Germline-derived CDR1 and CDR2 are SQVTM and ANQGSEA. V lost 6 bases and J lost 6, with 17 bases in between. The CDR3 DNA reads as TGCAGCGTGGGGGGGACACTCAGTAATGGCTACACCTTC. Its protein is CSVGGTLSNGYTF.

This clonotype was detected ten times or more. J is TRBJ1-1 and V is TRBV5-1; 7 nucleotides agree with TRBD1. Trimming removed 3 bases from V and 4 bases from J; junction bases left unmatched: 6. The CDR3 extends over 14 amino acids. From germline, CDR1 is SGHRS and CDR2 YFSETQ. The CDR3 is CASSSLTGSTEAFF. The CDR3 nucleotides read TGCGCCAGCAGCTCCCTGACAGGGTCCACTGAAGCTTTCTTT.